One sample yielded the 11 T cell receptor beta chains listed below, sequenced in a study of CD8+ T cells in alopecia areata. The treatment was: oral pan-JAK inhibitor, 5-10 mg twice daily. TCR sequencing used cDNA made by reverse transcription of extracted RNA. Repertoires were generated with immunoSEQ multiplex PCR, while TCRdb's copy carries only in-frame clones and drops some. This table holds 100,000 to 150,000 clones, roughly 63% found once. The specimen was CD8+ T cells sorted from blood, collected at week 4, from a patient treated with tofacitinib. These receptors were collected from a human donor with alopecia areata.

This clone was seen just once. This chain links TRBV29-1 with TRBJ2-1, with a tentative D call TRBD1 (5 bases). Germline loops: CDR1 SQVTM, CDR2 ANQGSEA. Between the trimmed V and J ends, which lost 3 bases and 5 bases, there was a span of 14 bases. The CDR3 sequence is 14 residues long. The CDR3 region is CSVERRVGNNEQFF. The CDR3 coding sequence is TGCAGCGTTGAGCGCAGGGTTGGGAACAATGAGCAGTTCTTC.

V is TRBV27 and J is TRBJ2-1; a weak D match, TRBD1 (5 bases). This CDR3 comprises 12 residues. Germline CDR1 MNHEY, CDR2 SMNVEV (reference sequence). V was trimmed by 6 bases and J by 8 bases, leaving 11 bases between them. The CDR3 sequence: CASRRQRHEQFF. In nucleotides, the CDR3 is TGTGCCAGCAGAAGACAGAGACATGAGCAGTTCTTC.

This chain links TRBV27 with TRBJ2-7, with D maybe TRBD1 (6 bases). The CDR3 is made up of 14 amino acids. Germline CDR1 is MNHEY and CDR2 is SMNVEV (reference sequence). V dropped 3 bases and J dropped 2 bases, with 11 bases sitting between them. CDR3 DNA sequence: TGTGCCAGCAGTTTCCGGCAGGGGACCTACGAGCAGTACTTC. Its protein product is CASSFRQGTYEQYF.

The V and J genes are TRBV11-2 and TRBJ1-6, with D unclear. CDR3 length equals 13 residues. V was shortened by 0 bases and J by 9 bases, with 6 bases between the two germline ends. The germline CDR1 and CDR2 sequences are SGHAT and FQNNGV. The DNA for the CDR3 is TGTGCCAGCAGCTTAGACGGTGGTTCACCCCTCCACTTT. It codes for CASSLDGGSPLHF.

This clone showed up just a few times. The gene calls are TRBV4-1 and TRBJ2-5; 8 nucleotides align to TRBD1. Germline-derived CDR1 and CDR2 are MGHRA and YSYEKL. This CDR3 has 18 amino acids. Trimming cost V 1 base and J 0 bases; bases outside gene matches: 10. CDR3 sequence reads: CASSQGVQWTGYQETQYF. The CDR3 DNA sequence: TGCGCCAGCAGCCAAGGAGTTCAGTGGACAGGGTACCAAGAGACCCAGTACTTC.

This clone has just one count. The chain has TRBV4-3 and TRBJ1-1; TRBD1 aligns across 7 bases. The CDR3 covers 15 residues. CDR1 is LGHNA and CDR2 is YSLEER in the germline V gene. The ends lost 4 bases at V and 4 bases at J; junction bases unmatched: 9. In DNA, the CDR3 is TGCGCCAGCAGCCCAGGGGGGACATACGGCACTGAAGCTTTCTTT. This gives the protein CASSPGGTYGTEAFF.

This clone was detected only a few times. The J gene is TRBJ2-3, the V gene TRBV30, with D possibly TRBD2 on 6 matching bases. Germline V CDR1 and CDR2: GTSNPN, SVGIG (reference sequence). This CDR3 is 15 amino acids long. Between the trimmed V and J ends, which lost 3 bases and 0 bases, there was a span of 13 bases. DNA for the CDR3: TGTGCCTGGAGCCCGGGAGCAACTAGCACAGATACGCAGTATTTT. Encoded protein: CAWSPGATSTDTQYF.

This chain joins TRBV5-4 and TRBJ2-3; TRBD2 matches at 10 bases. Germline loops: CDR1 SGHNT, CDR2 YYREEE (reference sequence). The trim removed 5 bases at V and 4 bases at J, leaving 10 bases unmatched. This CDR3 spans 16 amino acids. The CDR3 spells CASRAGSGGMADTQYF. CDR3 DNA sequence: TGTGCCAGCAGAGCGGGTAGCGGGGGGATGGCAGATACGCAGTATTTT. Complete variable domain (other parts from reference TRBV5-4 and TRBJ2-3): ETGVTQSPTHLIKTRGQQVTLRCSSQSGHNTVSWYQQALGQGPQFIFQYYREEENGRGNFPPRFSGLQFPNYSSELNVNALELDDSALYLCASRAGSGGMADTQYFGPGTRLTVL.

There are a few counts of this clone. V is TRBV30 and J is TRBJ1-2, with 7 bases aligning to TRBD1. Germline V gene lookup returns CDR1 GTSNPN and CDR2 SVGIG (reference sequence). The CDR3 sequence is 13 residues long. Germline trimming cut 4 bases from V and 6 bases from J; bases unmatched to any gene: 8. Written as DNA, the CDR3 is TGTGCCTGGACCAAGACAGGGTACCATGGCTACACCTTC. Translation gives CAWTKTGYHGYTF.

The chain is built from TRBV7-2 and TRBJ1-5; D is unresolved. Deletions cut 2 bases from V and 1 base from J, with 6 bases between. Germline assignment: CDR1 SGHTA and CDR2 FQGNSA. This CDR3 has 14 residues. CDR3 in amino acids: CASSLYSSNQPQHF. CDR3 DNA sequence: TGTGCCAGCAGCTTATACTCAAGCAATCAGCCCCAGCATTTT.

Only one count was recorded for this clone. V and J are TRBV29-1 and TRBJ2-2, with D unresolved. The CDR3 covers 11 residues. CDR1 and CDR2 from the germline V gene are SQVTM and ANQGSEA. V lost 1 base, J lost 6 bases, and 3 bases lay in between. The CDR3 here is CSVEVAGELFF. Written as DNA, the CDR3 is TGCAGCGTTGAAGTGGCCGGGGAGCTGTTTTTT.